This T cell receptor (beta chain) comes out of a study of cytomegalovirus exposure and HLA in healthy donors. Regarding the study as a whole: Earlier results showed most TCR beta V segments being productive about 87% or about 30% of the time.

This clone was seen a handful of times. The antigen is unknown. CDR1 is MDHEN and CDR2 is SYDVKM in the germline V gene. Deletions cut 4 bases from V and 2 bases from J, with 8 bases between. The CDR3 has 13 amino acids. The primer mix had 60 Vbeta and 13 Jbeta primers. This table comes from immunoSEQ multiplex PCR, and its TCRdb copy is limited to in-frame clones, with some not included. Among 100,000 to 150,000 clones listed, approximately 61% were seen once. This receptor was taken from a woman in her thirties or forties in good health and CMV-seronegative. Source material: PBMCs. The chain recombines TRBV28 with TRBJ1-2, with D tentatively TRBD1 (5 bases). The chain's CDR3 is CASSSGWNYGYTF. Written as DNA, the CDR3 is TGTGCCAGCAGTTCAGGGTGGAACTATGGCTACACCTTC.